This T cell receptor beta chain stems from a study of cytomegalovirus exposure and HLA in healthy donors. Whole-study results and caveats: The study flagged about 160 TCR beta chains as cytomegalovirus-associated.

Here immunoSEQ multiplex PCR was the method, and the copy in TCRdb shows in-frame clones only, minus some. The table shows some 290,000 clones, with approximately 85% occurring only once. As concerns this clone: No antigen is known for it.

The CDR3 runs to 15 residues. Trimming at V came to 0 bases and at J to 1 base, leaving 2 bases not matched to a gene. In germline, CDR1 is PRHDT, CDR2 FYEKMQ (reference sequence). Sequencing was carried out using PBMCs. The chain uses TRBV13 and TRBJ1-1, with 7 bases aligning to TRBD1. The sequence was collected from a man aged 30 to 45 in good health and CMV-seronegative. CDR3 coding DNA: TGTGCCAGCAGCTTAGGGGGACAGAGGAACACTGAAGCTTTCTTT. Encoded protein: CASSLGGQRNTEAFF.